This T cell receptor beta chain stems from a study of T cells in Graves' hyperthyroidism and ophthalmopathy. Whole-study findings and limits: Most thyroid-expanded clonotypes above 0.001 were also found in blood.

Authors of the study amplified TCR beta CDR3 regions from RNA transcripts. With the HTBI primer set, the TCR CDR3 went through a first round of RT-PCR. From the multiplex PCR reads, TCRdb called clonotypes with MiXCR, one entry per CDR3 protein. Of 650,000 to 850,000 distinct CDR3 sequences in the sample, under 20% were seen once. Germline assignment: CDR1 MNHEY and CDR2 SMNVEV (reference sequence). The CDR3 extends over 13 amino acids. J was trimmed by 7 bases and V by 6 bases; bases with no gene match: 7. Concerning this clonotype: The antigen remains undetermined.

The sequencing sample was made of blood. The V call is TRBV27, the J call TRBJ1-2, with 8 bases matching TRBD1. This sequence was found in a woman aged 45-60 years with Graves' hyperthyroidism that later progressed to Graves' ophthalmopathy. CDR3 region: CASRPGQGSGYTF. CDR3 DNA: TGTGCCAGCAGACCCGGACAGGGTAGTGGCTACACCTTC.